Below, one T cell receptor (beta chain) is given with its context. This sample was taken from a study of T cell responses to AZD1222 COVID-19 vaccine. Germline CDR1 LNHDA, CDR2 SQIVND (reference sequence). The CDR3 has 13 residues. The germline V and J ends were trimmed by 2 bases and 4 bases, with 6 bases remaining between them. Sequenced by immunoSEQ multiplex PCR; TCRdb stores in-frame clones only, minus some. The table has about 180,000 clones, about 86% seen once. V is TRBV19 and J is TRBJ1-5; D is unresolved. This TCR derives from an adult in good health. The sample here was peripheral blood, taken on day 0 of AZD1222 vaccination. CDR3 DNA: TGTGCCAGTAGTATAAGCAGAAATCAGCCCCAGCATTTT. Translation gives CASSISRNQPQHF.